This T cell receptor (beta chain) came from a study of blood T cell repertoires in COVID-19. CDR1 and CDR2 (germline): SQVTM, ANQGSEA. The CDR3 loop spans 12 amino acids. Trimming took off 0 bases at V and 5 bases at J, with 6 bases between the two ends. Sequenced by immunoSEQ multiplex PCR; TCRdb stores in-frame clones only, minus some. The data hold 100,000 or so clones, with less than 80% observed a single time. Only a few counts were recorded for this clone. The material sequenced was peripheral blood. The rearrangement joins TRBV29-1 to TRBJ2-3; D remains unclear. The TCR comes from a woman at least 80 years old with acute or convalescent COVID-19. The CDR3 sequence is CSVEESGDTQYF. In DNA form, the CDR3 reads TGCAGCGTTGAAGAGTCAGGAGATACGCAGTATTTT.